A single sample is the source of the 16 T cell receptor beta chains below, sequenced in a study of blood T cell repertoires in COVID-19. Clones were sequenced by immunoSEQ multiplex PCR, and TCRdb holds only the in-frame ones, with some missing. The data contain some 230,000 clones, 82% of them singletons. Sequences were obtained from peripheral blood. These receptors were taken from a woman of 80 years or more with COVID-19, enrolled during active disease.

This clone appeared a few times. This chain joins TRBV12-3 or TRBV12-4 and TRBJ2-7; D unresolved. The CDR3 runs 13 residues. Trimming pared 4 bases from V and 2 bases from J, leaving 9 bases between. This CDR3 reads CASSWNSAYEQYF. The CDR3 nucleotides read TGTGCCAGCAGTTGGAACAGTGCCTACGAGCAGTACTTC.

The chain joins TRBV18 to TRBJ1-1; D is unclear. This CDR3 contains 15 residues. V was shortened by 0 bases and J by 2 bases, with 10 bases between the two germline ends. Germline-derived CDR1 and CDR2 are KGHSH and LQKENI. The chain's CDR3 is CASSPPTAGNTEAFF. The CDR3 DNA sequence: TGTGCCAGCTCACCACCGACGGCAGGAAACACTGAAGCTTTCTTT.

This clone was detected once. CDR3 in DNA: TGTGCCAGCAGTTTATGGGGACAGGGGTCTGGGGCCAACGTCCTGACTTTC. Translation gives CASSLWGQGSGANVLTF. The rearrangement uses TRBV28 and TRBJ2-6; 10 nucleotides align to TRBD1. The CDR3 runs 17 residues. Trimming removed 0 bases from V and 1 base from J; junction bases left unmatched: 0. CDR1 MDHEN and CDR2 SYDVKM come from the germline V gene.

The chain carries TRBV7-2 and TRBJ2-5; unclear D gene. Trimming cost V 0 bases and J 5 bases, with 7 bases left between them. CDR3 length: 13 amino acids. Germline V gene lookup returns CDR1 SGHTA and CDR2 FQGNSA. The CDR3 protein is CASSLAIRETQYF. DNA for the CDR3: TGTGCCAGCAGCTTAGCCATTCGGGAGACCCAGTACTTC.

The V call is TRBV12-3 or TRBV12-4, the J call TRBJ1-2, with D unresolved. This CDR3 contains 13 residues. The germline V and J ends were trimmed by 3 bases and 2 bases, with 7 bases remaining between them. The CDR3 DNA reads TGTGCCAGCAGTTTCTCACAGAACTATGGCTACACCTTC. Its translation is CASSFSQNYGYTF.

Comment on this clone: At the DNA level, this CDR3 is encoded by other sequences in the same sample as well. This sequence joins TRBV9 and TRBJ2-2; TRBD2 matches at 7 bases. After removal of 0 bases from V and 5 bases from J, the junction contained 7 bases not matched to a gene. Looked up from germline, CDR1 is SGDLS and CDR2 is YYNGEE. This CDR3 spans 16 amino acids. The CDR3 spells CASSVGPGGRTGELFF. The CDR3 nucleotides are TGTGCCAGCAGCGTAGGCCCGGGAGGAAGGACCGGGGAGCTGTTTTTT.

Written as DNA, the CDR3 is TGTGCCAGCAGCCAAGCCAAAGCTAGCGCGGGATCAGATACGCAGTATTTT. It encodes CASSQAKASAGSDTQYF. The V and J genes are TRBV4-2 and TRBJ2-3; a possible D gene is TRBD2 (6 bases). V lost 1 base and J lost 4, with 18 bases in between. The CDR3 covers 17 residues. CDR1 is LGHNA, CDR2 YNFKEQ, per germline.

The sample holds one count of this clone. V and J are TRBV5-1 and TRBJ1-4; TRBD1 matches 9 bases. Germline CDR1 reads SGHRS; CDR2 reads YFSETQ. The CDR3 totals 14 residues. V was pared by 3 bases and J by 8 bases, with 5 bases of the junction left unmatched. In DNA, the CDR3 is TGCGCCAGCAGCTCCGGGACAGGGCAAGAAAAACTGTTTTTT. This sequence encodes CASSSGTGQEKLFF.

The chain is built from TRBV10-1 and TRBJ2-1; D not certain. V dropped 5 bases and J dropped 0 bases, with 8 bases sitting between them. This CDR3 spans 14 amino acids. The germline gives CDR1 WNHNN, CDR2 SYGVQD (reference sequence). The CDR3 sequence: CASSSISSYNEQFF. The CDR3 bases are TGCGCCAGCAGTTCGATTAGCTCCTACAATGAGCAGTTCTTC.

The V call is TRBV19, the J call TRBJ1-5, with TRBD1 matching over 7 bases. V gave up 8 bases and J gave up 4 bases; unmatched junction bases: 2. This CDR3 has 12 residues. Germline CDR1 reads LNHDA; CDR2 reads SQIVND (reference sequence). This chain's CDR3 is CASQTGNQPQHF. The CDR3 DNA reads as TGTGCCAGTCAGACAGGGAATCAGCCCCAGCATTTT.

The chain couples TRBV28 to TRBJ2-5, with 9 bases lining up with TRBD1. V was clipped by 6 bases and J by 1 base; unmatched bases: 9. Per germline, CDR1 MDHEN and CDR2 SYDVKM. There are 16 residues in the CDR3. Here the CDR3 reads CASSLTGTGSQETQYF. CDR3 nucleotide sequence: TGTGCCAGCAGCCTAACAGGGACAGGGTCCCAAGAGACCCAGTACTTC.

The rearrangement uses TRBV27 and TRBJ1-4; D perhaps matches TRBD1 (6 bases). Germline-derived CDR1 and CDR2 are MNHEY and SMNVEV (reference sequence). The CDR3 has 15 amino acids. The ends were cut back, 7 bases at V and 10 bases at J, with 22 bases in the middle. CDR3 coding DNA: TGTGCCAGCAAGTTGGCAGGGGTGGATGGGGGAAAACTGTTTTTT. Residues: CASKLAGVDGGKLFF.

V and J are TRBV7-8 and TRBJ2-7, with TRBD1 matching 7 bases. CDR3 length: 14 residues. With 3 bases clipped from V and 3 bases from J, the junction kept 5 bases outside the gene matches. Per the germline V gene, CDR1 is SGHVS and CDR2 is FQNEAQ. The CDR3 protein is CASSFRGQLYEQYF. CDR3 nucleotide sequence: TGTGCCAGCAGCTTTCGGGGACAGCTCTACGAGCAGTACTTC.

The CDR3 reads CASSRQGGYTF. The CDR3 nucleotides read TGTGCCAGCAGTAGACAGGGTGGCTACACCTTC. The rearrangement joins TRBV2 to TRBJ1-2; 7 nucleotides line up with TRBD1. The germline V gene encodes CDR1 SNHLY and CDR2 FYNNEI. The CDR3 totals 11 residues. Trimming cost V 5 bases and J 7 bases; bases outside gene matches: 1.

The sample holds one count of this clone. The chain joins TRBV9 to TRBJ2-2, with D unresolved. Germline-derived CDR1 and CDR2 are SGDLS and YYNGEE. Trimming left V 4 bases short and J 5 bases short, with 12 bases between. This CDR3 contains 14 residues. The CDR3 DNA is TGTGCCAGCAGCTTGACCCACGGGACCGGGGAGCTGTTTTTT. As protein: CASSLTHGTGELFF.

The V gene is TRBV6-5, the J gene TRBJ1-1; D gene unclear. The ends were cut back, 4 bases at V and 7 bases at J, with 16 bases in the middle. The V gene's germline CDR1 is MNHEY and CDR2 SVGAGI. CDR3 length: 14 amino acids. In DNA form, the CDR3 reads TGTGCCAGCAGTTCTCGCGGGAAGACGGGTGAAGCTTTCTTT. Translated: CASSSRGKTGEAFF.